Each of the 6 T cell receptor beta chains below was sequenced from the same sample in a study of OX40 agonist ivuxolimab in advanced cancers. TCRdb keeps only in-frame clones here, not all; method: immunoSEQ multiplex PCR. The table records 45,000 to 60,000 clones, about 90% of them present only once. Sequences were derived from CD4+ or CD8+ T cells sorted from blood, sampled in a trial of the OX40 agonist ivuxolimab. These receptors came from an adult with an advanced solid tumor such as melanoma, head and neck, liver or kidney cancer.

This chain uses TRBV19 with TRBJ2-1, with 8 bases matching TRBD1. The CDR3 covers 15 residues. CDR1 and CDR2 from the germline V gene are LNHDA and SQIVND (reference sequence). J lost 2 bases, V lost 6 bases, and 6 bases had no gene match. CDR3 nucleotide sequence: TGTGCCAGTAGCAGGACAGGGAGGCCCTACAATGAGCAGTTCTTC. This translates into CASSRTGRPYNEQFF.

This clone showed up just a few times. The rearrangement uses TRBV20-1 and TRBJ2-5, with 8 bases matching TRBD1. This CDR3 has 11 residues. Germline lookup yields CDR1 DFQATT and CDR2 SNEGSKA (reference sequence). V was pared by 5 bases and J by 5 bases, with 1 base of the junction left unmatched. The chain's CDR3 is CSAWDRETQYF. The CDR3 nucleotides are TGCAGTGCTTGGGACAGGGAGACCCAGTACTTC.

This sequence joins TRBV6-5 and TRBJ2-3, with 10 bases fitting TRBD1. This CDR3 region has 15 residues. J was trimmed by 8 bases and V by 7 bases; bases with no gene match: 12. Germline lookup yields CDR1 MNHEY and CDR2 SVGAGI. The CDR3 here is CASTNRDRGDVTQYF. As DNA, the CDR3 is TGTGCCAGCACCAACCGGGACAGGGGAGATGTTACGCAGTATTTT.

The chain uses TRBV27 and TRBJ2-3; unclear D gene. V was clipped by 3 bases and J by 6 bases, with 13 bases between them. Germline V gene data show CDR1 as MNHEY and CDR2 as SMNVEV (reference sequence). The length of the CDR3 is 14 residues. DNA of the CDR3: TGTGCCAGCAGTTTTACCCCCCAAGGGGATACGCAGTATTTT. As protein: CASSFTPQGDTQYF.

The chain uses TRBV5-1 and TRBJ2-3; 9 bases match TRBD1. This CDR3 is 14 amino acids long. V was pared by 4 bases and J by 4 bases, with 4 bases of the junction left unmatched. Germline CDR1 reads SGHRS; CDR2 reads YFSETQ. The CDR3, as DNA: TGCGCCAGCAGCGTGGACAGGGGACCAGATACGCAGTATTTT. This translates into CASSVDRGPDTQYF.

The chain is built from TRBV18 and TRBJ2-2; tentatively, D is TRBD2 (6 bases). The germline V and J ends were trimmed by 3 bases and 3 bases, with 11 bases remaining between them. The V gene's germline CDR1 is KGHSH and CDR2 LQKENI. The CDR3 covers 15 residues. The DNA for the CDR3 is TGTGCCAGCTCACCTAGGAGGGTTTACACCGGGGAGCTGTTTTTT. Protein product: CASSPRRVYTGELFF. Full variable domain (remainder filled in from reference TRBV18 and TRBJ2-2): NAGVMQNPRHLVRRRGQEARLRCSPMKGHSHVYWYRQLPEEGLKFMVYLQKENIIDESGMPKERFSAEFPKEGPSILRIQQVVRGDSAAYFCASSPRRVYTGELFFGEGSRLTVL.